This T cell receptor beta chain was recovered during a study of cytomegalovirus exposure and HLA in healthy donors. Germline-derived CDR1 and CDR2 are SGDLS and YYNGEE. V lost 3 bases, J lost 4 bases, and 3 bases stayed unmatched. There are 14 residues in the CDR3. This clone appeared a single time. The study ran its PCR with 60 Vbeta and 13 Jbeta primers. The data were produced by immunoSEQ multiplex PCR, yet TCRdb's version contains in-frame clones alone and is incomplete. Of some 120,000 clones in the sample, roughly 74% are singletons; the top ten hold 0.85% to 0.9%. The sequence was collected from a woman under 40 in good health and CMV-seronegative. The sample taken for sequencing was PBMCs. The chain couples TRBV9 to TRBJ2-3; TRBD2 matches 9 bases. CDR3 nucleotides: TGTGCCAGCAGCGCTAGCGGGGTTTCAGATACGCAGTATTTT. Translation gives CASSASGVSDTQYF.